Presented here are 25 T cell receptor beta chains from one specimen sequenced in a study of post-analysis software for immune sequencing data. Study-wide results and limits: Comparison of patients with controls showed 4 to 6 TRBV segments more frequent in patients, TRBV5-6, TRBV5-1 and TRBV20-1 among them.

Researchers reported that TCR beta cDNA libraries carried unique molecular identifiers. One entry per CDR3 protein, called by TCRdb with MiXCR from the PCR reads. The profile shows roughly 580,000 distinct CDR3 sequences, 40% to 50% of them singletons. Antigens for these TCRs are unknown. The sample was blood. These receptors originate from a girl aged 10 to 17 with multiple sclerosis.

The J gene is TRBJ2-7, the V gene TRBV10-3, with 11 bases lining up with TRBD2. Germline V gene sequence: CDR1 ENHRY, CDR2 SYGVKD. Trimming cost V 7 bases and J 2 bases; bases outside gene matches: 13. There are 17 residues in the CDR3. CDR3 bases: TGTGCCATCACTCTTCAGTCTCTAGCGGGAGGCACCTACGAGCAGTACTTC. It codes for CAITLQSLAGGTYEQYF.

The gene calls are TRBV30 and TRBJ1-4; weak D call: TRBD1 (6 bases). This CDR3 comprises 14 residues. Germline loops: CDR1 GTSNPN, CDR2 SVGIG (reference sequence). Trimming removed 3 bases at V and 12 bases at J, with 20 bases between. DNA of the CDR3: TGTGCCTGGAGCCGACACAGGGTGCAGTCGGAACTGTTTTTT. Encoded protein: CAWSRHRVQSELFF.

The chain carries TRBV25-1 and TRBJ1-1; D is ambiguous. V lost 0 bases and J 3 bases, leaving 11 bases between the germline ends. CDR3 length: 15 residues. From germline, CDR1 is MGHDK and CDR2 SYGVNS. CDR3 sequence: CASSEYRNSHTEAFF. CDR3 coding DNA: TGTGCCAGCAGTGAATACAGGAACAGCCACACTGAAGCTTTCTTT.

The rearrangement joins TRBV3-1 to TRBJ1-1; D is unresolved. The CDR3 is made up of 13 amino acids. The germline CDR1 and CDR2 sequences are LGHDT and YNNKEL (reference sequence). Between the trimmed V and J ends, which lost 4 bases and 7 bases, there was a span of 13 bases. The CDR3 is CASSPTGRNEAFF. The CDR3 region has the DNA TGTGCCAGCAGCCCCACCGGACGGAATGAAGCTTTCTTT.

This rearrangement joins TRBV24-1 to TRBJ2-1; 15 bases match TRBD2. Germline V gene sequence: CDR1 KGHDR, CDR2 SFDVKD. With 3 bases clipped from V and 8 bases from J, the junction kept 4 bases outside the gene matches. The CDR3 has 16 amino acids. CDR3 sequence (DNA): TGTGCCACCAGTGATCGGACTAGCGGGGGGGCGGATGAGCAGTTCTTC. Residues: CATSDRTSGGADEQFF.

A few counts support this clonotype. The rearrangement joins TRBV12-3 or TRBV12-4 to TRBJ1-5; D possibly corresponds to TRBD1 (6 bases). V gave up 5 bases and J gave up 2 bases, with 10 bases separating them. The CDR3 spans 14 residues. CDR3 in amino acids: CASSITGRNQPQHF. Here the CDR3 DNA reads TGTGCCAGCAGTATTACAGGGCGCAATCAGCCCCAGCATTTT.

The J gene is TRBJ1-1, the V gene TRBV5-1, with 9 bases fitting TRBD1. The CDR3 is made up of 21 amino acids. V lost 4 bases, J lost 0 bases, and 22 bases stayed unmatched. CDR1 is SGHRS and CDR2 is YFSETQ in the germline V gene. The CDR3: CASSLSTRGQGFLPMNTEAFF. The DNA for the CDR3 is TGCGCCAGCAGCCTTTCAACCCGGGGACAGGGTTTCCTTCCCATGAACACTGAAGCTTTCTTT.

This clonotype was counted between two and nine times. This rearrangement joins TRBV5-1 to TRBJ2-1; no clear D gene. The CDR3 is 11 residues long. Deletions cut 7 bases from V and 8 bases from J, with 10 bases between. CDR1 is SGHRS, CDR2 YFSETQ, per germline. Here the CDR3 reads CASHNGDEQFF. The CDR3 coding sequence is TGCGCCAGCCATAATGGGGATGAGCAGTTCTTC.

J is TRBJ1-1 and V is TRBV13, with a weak D call TRBD1 (5 bases). The CDR3 is made up of 15 amino acids. Trimming took off 1 base at V and 4 bases at J, with 13 bases between the two ends. Germline assignment: CDR1 PRHDT and CDR2 FYEKMQ (reference sequence). The CDR3 loop is CASSLEGALGTEAFF. CDR3 nucleotides: TGTGCCAGCAGCTTAGAAGGGGCGCTGGGCACTGAAGCTTTCTTT.

The chain carries TRBV4-1 and TRBJ1-5; D not certain. CDR3 length equals 14 residues. The germline CDR1 and CDR2 sequences are MGHRA and YSYEKL. V lost 3 bases to trimming and J lost 4 bases, with 10 bases between them. The DNA of the CDR3 is TGCGCCAGCAGCCACCCTCCCGGGAATCAGCCCCAGCATTTT. Translation: CASSHPPGNQPQHF.

The V gene is TRBV20-1, the J gene TRBJ1-1; D not resolved. The germline V gene encodes CDR1 DFQATT and CDR2 SNEGSKA (reference sequence). Trimming removed 6 bases from V and 1 base from J, with 9 bases in between. This CDR3 contains 12 residues. CDR3 coding DNA: TGCAGTGCGACGACGAAGAACACTGAAGCTTTCTTT. Amino acids: CSATTKNTEAFF.

The rearrangement links TRBV5-4 to TRBJ2-4, with a possible D match to TRBD1 (6 bases). Germline values: CDR1 SGHNT, CDR2 YYREEE (reference sequence). V lost 1 base and J 3 bases, leaving 11 bases between the germline ends. The CDR3 contains 15 residues. CDR3 amino acids: CASSLRGGVKNIQYF. In nucleotides, the CDR3 is TGTGCCAGCAGCTTGAGAGGGGGAGTCAAAAACATTCAGTACTTC.

This clonotype appeared once. CDR3 residues: CANEAFSYEQYF. The CDR3 bases are TGTGCCAACGAGGCGTTCTCCTACGAGCAGTACTTC. The chain couples TRBV27 to TRBJ2-5, with D uncertain. The J call is uncertain, as TRBJ2-7 better fits the DNA end. The CDR3 sequence is 12 residues long. Germline V gene data show CDR1 as MNHEY and CDR2 as SMNVEV (reference sequence).

This chain joins TRBV5-1 and TRBJ1-5; unclear D gene. Germline CDR1 is SGHRS and CDR2 is YFSETQ. Trimming shortened V by 0 bases and J by 9 bases, and 16 bases separated the two germline ends. This CDR3 has 15 amino acids. This CDR3 is CASSLDPSEIRPQHF. The DNA for the CDR3 is TGCGCCAGCAGCTTGGATCCCAGCGAGATAAGGCCCCAGCATTTT.

V is TRBV12-3 or TRBV12-4 and J is TRBJ2-3, with unresolved D. The CDR3 covers 17 residues. Trimming removed 1 base at V and 3 bases at J, with 17 bases between. The CDR3 DNA is TGTGCCAGCAGTTTAGGGCCGGGCCCCCCGCGGACAGATACGCAGTATTTT. Protein product: CASSLGPGPPRTDTQYF.

The chain uses TRBV11-2 and TRBJ2-1; D is uncertain. The CDR3 consists of 16 residues. Germline assignment: CDR1 SGHAT and CDR2 FQNNGV. The V end was cut by 1 base, the J end by 2 bases, with 12 bases between. The CDR3 is CASSLVPGSTYNEQFF. DNA for the CDR3: TGTGCCAGCAGCTTAGTACCGGGCTCAACCTACAATGAGCAGTTCTTC.

The chain is built from TRBV7-9 and TRBJ1-4; maybe TRBD1 (5 bases). Germline CDR1 SEHNR, CDR2 FQNEAQ (reference sequence). V lost 5 bases and J 8 bases, leaving 18 bases between the germline ends. CDR3 length: 15 residues. In DNA, the CDR3 is TGTGCCAGCAGCCCTCCGGCCCAACGGGACGAAAAACTGTTTTTT. It is translated as CASSPPAQRDEKLFF.

This chain connects TRBV15 to TRBJ2-2; a possible D gene is TRBD2 (5 bases). The ends were cut back, 1 base at V and 6 bases at J, with 24 bases in the middle. The CDR3 sequence is 19 residues long. Germline values: CDR1 LNHNV, CDR2 YYDKDF (reference sequence). CDR3 amino acids: CATSRGRRILSRDPGELFF. CDR3 DNA sequence: TGTGCCACCAGCAGAGGCAGGAGGATATTGTCGAGAGATCCCGGGGAGCTGTTTTTT.

This clonotype has a handful of counts. The chain is built from TRBV20-1 and TRBJ2-3, with no clear D. CDR3 length: 12 residues. Germline CDR1 is DFQATT and CDR2 is SNEGSKA (reference sequence). V gave up 6 bases and J gave up 4 bases, with 11 bases separating them. DNA of the CDR3: TGCAGTGCCAAAAAAGTGTCAGATACGCAGTATTTT. It is translated as CSAKKVSDTQYF.

The chain joins TRBV20-1 to TRBJ1-4; weak D call: TRBD1 (5 bases). This CDR3 comprises 13 residues. Trimming stripped 3 bases from V and 0 bases from J, with 5 bases between. Germline V gene sequence: CDR1 DFQATT, CDR2 SNEGSKA (reference sequence). The chain's CDR3 is CSARTATNEKLFF. The CDR3 nucleotides read TGCAGTGCTAGGACAGCAACTAATGAAAAACTGTTTTTT.

Concerning this clonotype: The junction shows a germline mismatch at one end, possibly a read error. This sequence joins TRBV5-1 and TRBJ1-1, with 8 bases lining up with TRBD1. CDR3 size: 16 residues. The germline V gene encodes CDR1 SGHRS and CDR2 YFSETQ. This CDR3 is CASTTTGAGVNTVAFF. In DNA form, the CDR3 reads TGCGCCAGCACCACGACAGGGGCCGGCGTGAACACTGTAGCTTTCTTT.

This chain joins TRBV20-1 and TRBJ2-3; 10 nucleotides match TRBD2. The CDR3 runs to 14 residues. In germline, CDR1 is DFQATT, CDR2 SNEGSKA (reference sequence). Trimming took 6 bases from V and 4 from J; bases not matched to a gene: 7. CDR3 residues: CSAQLAGSPDTQYF. CDR3 sequence (DNA): TGCAGTGCCCAACTAGCGGGGTCACCAGATACGCAGTATTTT.

In the case of this clonotype: A junction end diverges from the germline sequence, so it may reflect a read error. The chain employs TRBV12-3 or TRBV12-4 and TRBJ1-1; D is unclear. This CDR3 is built from 12 residues. The chain's CDR3 is CACSSGRSEAFF. The DNA of the CDR3 is TGTGCCTGCAGCTCCGGGAGATCTGAAGCTTTCTTT.

The V call is TRBV5-1, the J call TRBJ2-7; TRBD2 might be the D (6 bases). From germline, CDR1 is SGHRS and CDR2 YFSETQ. Trimming removed 0 bases at V and 6 bases at J, with 16 bases between. The CDR3 is 15 residues long. CDR3 sequence (DNA): TGCGCCAGCAGCTTGGACTCCTCCGGGGGTCGCGAGCAGTACTTC. As protein: CASSLDSSGGREQYF.

This clonotype was recorded a few times. This chain connects TRBV6-2 or TRBV6-3 to TRBJ2-5, with D possibly matching TRBD2 (5 bases). Germline V lookup: CDR1 MNHEY, CDR2 SVGEGT. The V and J ends lost 2 bases and 0 bases respectively, with 7 bases between them. The CDR3 is 14 residues long. The CDR3 DNA is TGTGCCAGCAGTTACAGCGGCCACCAAGAGACCCAGTACTTC. It specifies CASSYSGHQETQYF.